This T cell receptor (beta chain) derives from a study of glioma-infiltrating T cells after dendritic cell vaccination (dated by TCRdb to the mid-2010s). About the investigation overall: The cohort comprised around 15 glioblastoma patients from Phase I and II dendritic cell vaccination trials, 9 newly diagnosed and 6 with recurrent disease. Between about 2003 and 2012, patients were given autologous tumor lysate-pulsed dendritic cell vaccination. The vaccine consisted of monocyte-derived dendritic cells cultured less than 9 days with IL-4 and GM-CSF, then pulsed overnight with autologous tumor lysate. Patients received three intradermal dendritic cell vaccine injections at biweekly intervals in the arm below the axilla. Tumor-infiltrating lymphocyte content was quantified and tumor and blood repertoires were compared in dendritic cell-vaccinated glioblastoma patients by deep sequencing of TCR beta CDR3 regions. Survival after dendritic cell vaccination was correlated with TCR sequencing metrics, including TIL content and tumor-blood repertoire overlap. Paper-wide results and their limitations: The cohort was small and heterogeneous, with few patients having full blood and tumor sets and even fewer initial-recurrent tumor pairs. TCR clonality showed no direct relationship with survival, which suggests that a diverse polyclonal response may matter. After dendritic cell vaccination, a higher estimated pretreatment TIL content predicted longer time to progression and longer overall survival. The three-group TCR overlap response model was characterized as speculative, and prospective validation of the model was stated to be required.

Using the immunoSEQ assay, TCRB CDR3 regions were amplified from roughly 1.9 micrograms of genomic DNA, or from all available DNA when less than that was on hand. Multiplex PCR used 60 forward primers for TCR V beta segments and 13 reverse primers for J beta segments. Synthetic control templates were spiked into each sample at limiting dilution to estimate reads per starting template. The Illumina HiSeq System generated 87 bp sequencing reads. Per the original workflow: PCR and sequencing errors were removed by a nearest neighbor algorithm that merged closely related sequences. TCR overlap was measured as the percentage of unique tumor TCR beta sequences also present in the same patient's peripheral blood. Entries here come from immuneACCESS through TCRdb and include only in-frame sequences with V and J called. Some clones fail to appear in such tables; in the studies checked, an unresolved V gene covers under half of the shortfall, and the cause of the remainder is unknown. The V and J calls and clone size come from that table; D and trimming were worked out from the DNA. Counted in this sample were roughly 98,000 clones; approximately 84% of them appeared once. Around 14% of the sample goes to the ten largest clones.

For CDR1 and CDR2, the germline V gene lists MDHEN and SYDVKM. The cysteine opens and the phenylalanine closes a CDR3 of 14 amino acids. CDR3 DNA is the only sequence kept; it has 42 bases, read in frame from the first base. Trimming costs V 6 bases and J 3 bases, and their ends lie 14 bases apart. To be selected, patients needed enough residual fresh-frozen tumor tissue and more than two years of available survival data. An isocitrate dehydrogenase mutation was not carried by any of the glioblastoma patients, although molecular status was otherwise variable. PBMC were collected before vaccination, two weeks after the third vaccination, and at tumor progression if tumor progression occurred. The Qiagen DNeasy Blood extraction Kit was used for extraction of genomic DNA. On this clone: Its antigen is still unknown. No qualities accompany the bases; no much larger clone lies one base away.

This chain joins TRBV28 to TRBJ1-1; matching of 6 bases hints at TRBD1 as the D gene. The sequencing here drew on blood, taken before dendritic cell vaccination. The TCR sequence derives from a human donor with glioblastoma. The DNA sequence is given as TGTGCCAGCAGAACCCCAGGGGTGTACACTGAAGCTTTCTTT. Protein translation: CASRTPGVYTEAFF.